This T cell receptor (beta chain) was captured in a study of cytomegalovirus exposure and HLA in healthy donors (dated by TCRdb to about 2017). About the investigation overall: An earlier analysis of roughly 610 of the donors reported roughly 300 Gb of sequence data and approximately 120 million unique TCR beta sequences obtained from roughly 170 million T cells. An early release that covered fewer than 750 HLA-typed donors contained approximately 300 gigabases of sequencing data and 70 million to 100 million unique TCR sequences. Among the approximately 420 genotyped donors, 75% to 90% belonged to the genetic ancestry cluster associated with self-reported Caucasian donors. The study aimed to test whether cataloging public T cell receptors could reveal signatures of past pathogen exposure. Using immunosequencing, the study profiled T cell repertoires from 640 or so subjects and related those repertoires to cytomegalovirus serostatus. In addition to the first cohort of approximately 670 subjects, a separate validation cohort of 120 different subjects was used. To predict cytomegalovirus infection status, the study combined high-throughput TCR immunosequencing, statistical association of individual TCRs with disease status, and machine learning. In a later analysis, previously published TCR beta repertoires from roughly 710 donors were re-analyzed and high-resolution HLA genotyping was added so that TCR occurrence patterns could be studied. In the later analysis, no new phenotypic data were used to find candidate immune exposures; instead, reliance was placed on TCR beta sequences and their occurrence across donors. To decide whether each TCR beta V gene segment behaved as functional or pseudogenic, an earlier analysis of some 540 of the donors relied on high-throughput TCR beta sequencing. Donor age, sex, ethnicity and CMV serostatus were compiled together with the repertoire data. A later genetic analysis took genome-wide SNP genotypes for about three fifths of the 666 donors and used that subset as a discovery cohort. Every discovery cohort repertoire had been produced on one sequencing platform. HLA typing covered class I and class II loci at four-digit resolution. The number of typed donors differed by locus: about 620-640 for A, B, C, DRB1 and DQB1; 522 for DQA1; over 600 for DPA1; and approximately 450 for DPB1. Because of strong linkage in the cohort, 5 or 6 DR-DQ haplotypes were treated as single units for association and clustering. Across under 500 genotyped donors of the cohort, an average of about 200,000 unique TCR beta nucleotide sequences per donor were sequenced, and around 19% of those sequences were non-productive. On the study overall, not on this receptor specifically: The study gave a list of 150 to 200 TCR beta chains associated with cytomegalovirus. The sequencing pipeline was judged likely to have produced a cluster of highly shared sequence variants as a technical artifact. CMV serostatus was the only immune exposure information available for the cohort. In vitro tests confirmed that three of the cytomegalovirus-associated TCR beta chains recognize cytomegalovirus antigens. While some public TCRs were present in many individuals, most TCR sequences turned up only very rarely across donors. According to a later analysis, TCR association rates differed among HLA loci, with DRB1 alleles showing the most associated TCRs and HLA-C alleles showing the fewest. A later analysis found that most CMV-associated TCR beta chains appeared HLA-restricted, with HLA associations seemingly driven largely by CMV exposure. The classifier was reported to diagnose cytomegalovirus status with high specificity and sensitivity in both the original and validation cohorts. Broadly in line with IMGT annotations, most TCR beta V segments showed up in productive rearrangements about 90% or about 30% of the time in an earlier analysis of around 600 of the donors. Only TCR beta chains were sequenced in this cohort, and the absence of alpha or paired-chain data limited detectable features. Linkage disequilibrium might explain the correlated functional status among segregating V segments, but an unknown experimental factor could not be ruled out. V-gene and J-gene trimming of TCR beta chains was associated with a missense DCLRE1C variant in a later genetic analysis, and the association was replicated in an independent cohort. Assigning TCR associations to individual alleles was difficult when HLA alleles, especially DR and DQ, strongly co-occurred. A further reported finding was that TCR beta sequences accurately predicted the HLA-A and HLA-B alleles for most subjects in the first cohort. The earlier analysis of fewer than 750 of the donors excluded 15 to 20 rarely observed V segments, including chromosome 9 orphons, because counts were too low. According to the authors, the approach could potentially be generalized to other disease states and immunological phenotypes. In a later genetic analysis, fewer N-insertions in productive TCRs were reported among donors in an Asian-associated ancestry cluster than the roughly 700-donor mean. A later analysis associated 17,000 or so TCR beta sequences with specific HLA alleles at a false discovery rate of 0.05. Roughly uniform sequencing depth across donors was assumed in presence/absence analyses, although this assumption may not hold. Several of the top co-occurrence clusters appeared to be linked to parvovirus B19, influenza, CMV and Epstein-Barr virus, according to a later analysis. A later analysis found that HLA-associated TCR beta chains were more clonally expanded and had lower generation probabilities than equally common non-associated chains. Because HLA typing was unavailable for some donors at each locus, only the typed subset was used in association tests.

As concerns this clone: The antigen this receptor binds is unknown. The sample holds no much larger clone one base away, and base qualities are not on file.

The method was the immunoSEQ multiplex PCR assay. The multiplex PCR relied on a mix of 60 forward primers for TCR Vbeta segments and 13 reverse primers for TCR Jbeta segments. Amplification of the CDR3 region of rearranged TCR beta genes was performed with a multiplex PCR assay on genomic DNA. The amplified TCR beta libraries were sequenced on the Illumina HiSeq System as 87-base-pair reads. In the source study's methods: A later analysis tallied around 87 million unique TCR beta chains across the 640 or so repertoires, and around 10 million of those chains were shared by two or more donors. To remove PCR and sequencing errors, raw reads were error-corrected and collapsed into unique sequences using a nearest-neighbor algorithm that merged closely related sequences. Alignment of CDR3 sequences to IMGT reference sequences was used to assign V, D and J gene segments. Each retained sequence needed at least a six-nucleotide match to both a V gene segment and a J gene segment. Rearrangements were called productive when the CDR3 lacked stop codons and stayed in frame with V and J; all others were non-productive. Following IMGT convention, CDR3 was defined as the stretch from the second conserved V-encoded cysteine to the conserved J-encoded phenylalanine. The earlier analysis of about 610 of the donors excluded any sequence lacking an unambiguous match to a single V gene segment. An earlier analysis of fewer than 750 of the donors called V segments functional above 56.7% productive rearrangements and segregating when the between-donor standard deviation exceeded 5%. A statistical classification framework was developed to diagnose cytomegalovirus status using the catalog of TCR beta chain sequences. V and J gene assignment, in a later analysis, came from comparing TCR nucleotide sequences with IMGT/GENE-DB human TR gene sequences. Using the TCRdist pipeline, a later analysis assigned CDR3 sequences along with most-parsimonious VDJ recombination scenarios. A later analysis defined each TCR beta chain by its CDR3 amino acid sequence plus V-gene family, and excluded reads lacking a unique V-gene family. In a later analysis, 500 to 700 highly shared, low-generation-probability nucleotide sequences were removed to address suspected cross-contamination and a sequencing artifact. For each public chain, a later analysis derived a clonal expansion index from normalized ranks of inferred template counts within each repertoire. Generation probabilities in a later analysis came from a VDJ recombination model fitted to out-of-frame rearrangements, and those results were checked against IGoR. Hypergeometric tests were used in a later analysis to score TCR-TCR, TCR-HLA and TCR-CMV co-occurrence, with a repertoire-size bias correction applied to the TCR pairs. To estimate false discovery rates, a later analysis permuted the HLA or CMV assignments 20 times. In a later analysis, co-occurring TCRs were grouped using DBSCAN, with TCRdist sequence similarity added in when clustering inside HLA-allele-positive subsets. Repertoires with fewer than 30,000 or more than 120,000 public chains were left out of co-occurrence clustering, as were about 5 repertoires with anomalous nucleotide sharing. As stored in TCRdb, this immuneACCESS dataset retains in-frame rearrangements with V and J assigned. A fraction of the clones does not appear; measured against another copy, unresolved V genes explain less than half of the discrepancy, and the remainder lacks a known reason. For V, J and clone size, that table is used; D and trimming come from the DNA. This sample is represented by 110,000 or so clones; almost 85% of them were singletons. The ten largest clonotypes hold approximately 1.5% of the sample.

The cohort was made up of 650 to 700 healthy bone marrow donors. Cohort members were all nominally healthy when sampled, although unrecorded immune exposures were likely present. The donor tested CMV seronegative and was one of the 352 seronegative cohort members. A peripheral blood sample was collected from each donor, and TCR beta sequencing was performed on peripheral blood mononuclear cells. Genomic DNA extraction from the blood cell samples was performed with the Qiagen DNeasy Blood Extraction Kit. The specimen sequenced was PBMCs. This TCR was sampled from a young woman in good health and CMV-seronegative.

This receptor has the CDR3 CASSSLPRDRDEKLFF. DNA sequence: TGTGCCAGCAGCTCCCTCCCTCGGGACAGGGATGAAAAACTGTTTTTT. In this chain, TRBV11-2 is recombined with TRBJ1-4; 9 of the junction bases match TRBD1. From V the trimming removes 4 bases and from J it removes 6 bases, while the gene matches leave 9 bases of the junction unaccounted for. Reading the germline V gene gives CDR1 SGHAT and CDR2 FQNNGV. The CDR3, cysteine through phenylalanine, is 16 amino acids long. Of the read, only the CDR3 DNA is kept; its 48 bases are in frame from base 1.